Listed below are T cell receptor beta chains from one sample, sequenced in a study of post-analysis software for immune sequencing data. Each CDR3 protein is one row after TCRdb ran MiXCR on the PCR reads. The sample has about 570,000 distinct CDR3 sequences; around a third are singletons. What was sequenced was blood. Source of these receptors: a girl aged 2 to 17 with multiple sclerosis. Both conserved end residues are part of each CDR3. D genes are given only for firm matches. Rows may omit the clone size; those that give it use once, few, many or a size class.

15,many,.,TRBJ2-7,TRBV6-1,TGTGCCAGCAGTGAAGGGCTAGCGAGCACCTACGAGCAGTACTTC,CASSEGLASTYEQYF
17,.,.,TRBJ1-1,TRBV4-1,TGCGCCAGCAGCCAAGATCTGTGGATCGGCGAGAACACTGAAGCTTTCTTT,CASSQDLWIGENTEAFF
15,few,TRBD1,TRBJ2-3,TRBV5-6,TGTGCCAGCAGCTTACCCAGGGGGCCAGCAGATACGCAGTATTTT,CASSLPRGPADTQYF
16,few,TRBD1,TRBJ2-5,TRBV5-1,TGCGCCAGCAGCTCCTGGGCGGACAGGGCACAAGAGACCCAGTACTTC,CASSSWADRAQETQYF
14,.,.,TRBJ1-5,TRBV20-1,TGCAGTGCTGTCAGACAGACCCCAAATCAGCCCCAGCATTTT,CSAVRQTPNQPQHF
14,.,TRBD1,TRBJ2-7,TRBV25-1,TGTGCCAGCAGTGAATGGGGACAGCACTACGAGCAGTACTTC,CASSEWGQHYEQYF
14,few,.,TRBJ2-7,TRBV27,TGTGCCAGCAGTTTCCCGGAGGCCCCCTACGAGCAGTACTTC,CASSFPEAPYEQYF
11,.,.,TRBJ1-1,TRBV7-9,TGTGCCAGCCTCGTTGGCACTGAAGCTTTCTTT,CASLVGTEAFF
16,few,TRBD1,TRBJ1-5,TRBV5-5,TGTGCCAGCAGCTTGGCCGACAGGGGAGGATATCAGCCCCAGCATTTT,CASSLADRGGYQPQHF
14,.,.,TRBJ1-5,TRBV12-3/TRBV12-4,TGTGCCAGCAGTTTCGCCCATAGCAATCAGCCCCAGCATTTT,CASSFAHSNQPQHF
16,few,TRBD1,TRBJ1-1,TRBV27,TGTGCCAGCAGTTTGGGGACAGGGTCAACCAACACTGAAGCTTTCTTT,CASSLGTGSTNTEAFF
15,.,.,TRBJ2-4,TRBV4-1,TGCGCCAGCAGCCAAGTCCGGGAACCCAAAAACATTCAGTACTTC,CASSQVREPKNIQYF
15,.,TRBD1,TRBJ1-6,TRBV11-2,TGTGCCAGCAGCCTCGGACAGGGAATGGAGTCACCCCTCCACTTT,CASSLGQGMESPLHF
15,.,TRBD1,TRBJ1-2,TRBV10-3,TGTGCCATCAGTAAGGACCCTCAGGGGGCAGGTGGCTACACCTTC,CAISKDPQGAGGYTF
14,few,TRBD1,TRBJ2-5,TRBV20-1,TGCAGTGCCCTACGCGGACAGGGGAGCGAGACCCAGTACTTC,CSALRGQGSETQYF
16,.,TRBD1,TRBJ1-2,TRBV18,TGTGCCAGCTCCCTCGGACAGGGCATAAACAACTATGGCTACACCTTC,CASSLGQGINNYGYTF
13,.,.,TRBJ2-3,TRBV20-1,TGCAGTGCTAGCGATCCCTCAACAGATACGCAGTATTTT,CSASDPSTDTQYF
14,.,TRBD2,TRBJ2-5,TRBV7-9,TGTGCCAGCAGCCGCGTTAGCGGGAAAGAGACCCAGTACTTC,CASSRVSGKETQYF